This TCR beta chain is from a study of blood T cell repertoires in COVID-19. Sequencing used immunoSEQ multiplex PCR; TCRdb keeps in-frame clones, though not all of them. The profile shows approximately 480,000 clones, around 90% of them singletons. V shed 3 bases and J shed 5 bases, with 8 bases lying between them. Germline-derived CDR1 and CDR2 are ENHRY and SYGVKD. CDR3 length: 13 residues. The origin of this receptor is a woman younger than 30 who had recovered from COVID-19. Sequenced sample: PBMCs or T cells enriched from blood (not recorded which). The V call is TRBV10-3, the J call TRBJ2-1; the D gene is possibly TRBD1 (6 bases). The CDR3 DNA reads TGTGCCATCAGTGAATACAGGGACAATGAGCAGTTCTTC. This gives the protein CAISEYRDNEQFF.